This paragraph reports one T cell receptor (beta chain). Its target is not known. This record comes from a study of cytomegalovirus exposure and HLA in healthy donors. The CDR3 covers 12 residues. CDR1 is SGHTS, CDR2 YDEGEE, per germline. V was shortened by 4 bases and J by 6 bases, with 10 bases between the two germline ends. 13 Jbeta primers and 60 Vbeta primers were used for the PCR. The data were produced by immunoSEQ multiplex PCR, yet TCRdb's version contains in-frame clones alone and is incomplete. The sample holds approximately 130,000 clones, around 85% seen once. Study results and limitations: Rare TCR sequences dominated, though some public TCRs recurred in many donors. TCR beta sequences reportedly predicted most subjects' HLA-A and HLA-B alleles accurately.

The J gene is TRBJ1-1, the V gene TRBV5-8, with D unclear. The origin of this receptor is a woman in her 30s in good health and CMV-seropositive. The material sequenced was PBMCs. For the CDR3, the DNA is TGTGCCAGCAGCCATGGAGCGGCTGAAGCTTTCTTT. Translating gives CASSHGAAEAFF.